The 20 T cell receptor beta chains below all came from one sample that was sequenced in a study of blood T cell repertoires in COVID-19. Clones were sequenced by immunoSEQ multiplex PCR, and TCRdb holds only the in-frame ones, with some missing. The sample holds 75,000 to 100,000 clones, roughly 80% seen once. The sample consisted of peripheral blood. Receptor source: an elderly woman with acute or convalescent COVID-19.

The CDR3 reads CASSAGRTSNGYTF. In DNA, the CDR3 is TGTGCCAGCAGCGCCGGCAGGACATCGAATGGCTACACCTTC. V usage is TRBV9 and J usage is TRBJ1-2; weak D call: TRBD1 (5 bases). The CDR3 covers 14 residues. Deletions cut 3 bases from V and 6 bases from J, with 15 bases between. Germline V gene data show CDR1 as SGDLS and CDR2 as YYNGEE.

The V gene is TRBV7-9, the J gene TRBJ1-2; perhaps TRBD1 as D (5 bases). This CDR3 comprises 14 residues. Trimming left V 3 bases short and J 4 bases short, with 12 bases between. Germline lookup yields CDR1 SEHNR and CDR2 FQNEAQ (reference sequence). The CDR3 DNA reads TGTGCCAGCAGCTTGGCAGGGCATCCCTATGGCTACACCTTC. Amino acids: CASSLAGHPYGYTF.

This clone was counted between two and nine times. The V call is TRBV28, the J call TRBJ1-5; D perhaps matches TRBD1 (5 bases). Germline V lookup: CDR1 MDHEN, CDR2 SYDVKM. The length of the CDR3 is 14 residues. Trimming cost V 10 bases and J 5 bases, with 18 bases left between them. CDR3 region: CATTDTGGYQPQHF. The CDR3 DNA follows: TGTGCCACTACGGACACGGGGGGTTATCAGCCCCAGCATTTT.

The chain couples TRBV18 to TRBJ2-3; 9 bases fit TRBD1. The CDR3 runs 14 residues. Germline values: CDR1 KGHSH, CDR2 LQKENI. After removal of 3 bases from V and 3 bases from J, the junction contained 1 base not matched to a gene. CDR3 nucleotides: TGTGCCAGCTCACCGGGACAGGGAACAGATACGCAGTATTTT. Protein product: CASSPGQGTDTQYF.

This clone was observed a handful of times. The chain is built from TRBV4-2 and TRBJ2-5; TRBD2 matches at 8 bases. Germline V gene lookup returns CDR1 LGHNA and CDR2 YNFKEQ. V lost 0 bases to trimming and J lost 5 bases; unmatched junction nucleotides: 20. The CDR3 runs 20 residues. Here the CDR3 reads CASSQEAPLLGVGGVETQYF. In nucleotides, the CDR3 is TGTGCCAGCAGCCAAGAAGCACCGCTTCTGGGGGTCGGGGGGGTTGAGACCCAGTACTTC.

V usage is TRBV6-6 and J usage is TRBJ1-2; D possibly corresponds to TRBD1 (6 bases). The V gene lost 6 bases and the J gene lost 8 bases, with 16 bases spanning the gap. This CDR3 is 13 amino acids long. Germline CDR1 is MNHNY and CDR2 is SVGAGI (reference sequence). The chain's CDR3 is CASRRRTVGGYTF. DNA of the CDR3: TGTGCCAGCAGAAGGAGGACAGTCGGCGGCTACACCTTC.

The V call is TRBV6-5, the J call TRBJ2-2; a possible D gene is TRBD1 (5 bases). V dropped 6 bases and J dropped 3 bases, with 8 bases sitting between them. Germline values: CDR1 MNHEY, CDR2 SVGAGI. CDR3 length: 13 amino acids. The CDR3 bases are TGTGCCAGCAGGGCAGGGTACACCGGGGAGCTGTTTTTT. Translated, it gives CASRAGYTGELFF.

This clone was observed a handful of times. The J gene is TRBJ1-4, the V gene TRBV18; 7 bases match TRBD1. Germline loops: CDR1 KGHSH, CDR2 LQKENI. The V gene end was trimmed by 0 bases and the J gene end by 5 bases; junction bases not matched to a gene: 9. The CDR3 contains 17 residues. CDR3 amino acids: CASSPPRQGVGNEKLFF. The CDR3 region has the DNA TGTGCCAGCTCACCACCGCGACAGGGTGTTGGGAATGAAAAACTGTTTTTT.

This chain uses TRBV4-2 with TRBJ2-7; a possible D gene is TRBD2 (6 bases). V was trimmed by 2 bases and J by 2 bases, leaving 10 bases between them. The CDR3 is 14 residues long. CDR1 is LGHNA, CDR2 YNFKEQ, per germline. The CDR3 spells CASSQPGLPYEQYF. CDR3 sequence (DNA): TGTGCCAGCAGCCAACCGGGACTCCCCTACGAGCAGTACTTC.

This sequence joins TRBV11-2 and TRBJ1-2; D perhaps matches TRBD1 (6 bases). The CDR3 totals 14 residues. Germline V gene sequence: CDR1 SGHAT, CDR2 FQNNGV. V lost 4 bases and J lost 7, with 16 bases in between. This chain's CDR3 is CASSSLQGRSGYTF. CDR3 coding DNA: TGTGCCAGCAGCTCGTTACAGGGTAGGAGTGGCTACACCTTC.

CDR3 coding DNA: TGTGCCAGCAGTATACGTCTCCTTCGGGGCTCTGGAAACACCATATATTTT. The encoded protein is CASSIRLLRGSGNTIYF. The rearrangement joins TRBV28 to TRBJ1-3; D remains unclear. CDR3 length: 17 residues. Germline-derived CDR1 and CDR2 are MDHEN and SYDVKM. V dropped 5 bases and J dropped 0 bases, with 17 bases sitting between them.

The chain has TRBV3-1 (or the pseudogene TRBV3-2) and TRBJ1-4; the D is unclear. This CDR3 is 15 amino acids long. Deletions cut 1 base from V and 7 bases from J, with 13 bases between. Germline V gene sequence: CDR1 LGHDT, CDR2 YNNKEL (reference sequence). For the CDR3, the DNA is TGTGCCAGCAGCCAAGGCGAGCGGGATCGTGAAAAACTGTTTTTT. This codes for CASSQGERDREKLFF.

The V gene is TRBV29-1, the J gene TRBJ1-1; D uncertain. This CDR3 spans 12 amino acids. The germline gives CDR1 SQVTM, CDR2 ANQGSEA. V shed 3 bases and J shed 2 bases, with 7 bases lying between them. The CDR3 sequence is CSVDPLNTEAFF. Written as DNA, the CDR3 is TGCAGCGTTGACCCCTTAAACACTGAAGCTTTCTTT.

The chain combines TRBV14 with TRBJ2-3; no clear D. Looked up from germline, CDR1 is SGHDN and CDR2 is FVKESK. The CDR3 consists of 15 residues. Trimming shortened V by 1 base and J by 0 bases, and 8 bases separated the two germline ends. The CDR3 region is CASSQGLPSTDTQYF. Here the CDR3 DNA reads TGTGCCAGCAGCCAAGGACTCCCTAGCACAGATACGCAGTATTTT.

Here the CDR3 DNA reads TGTGCCAGCAGCCACGAGGGAGGGGCCACTGAAGCTTTCTTT. This codes for CASSHEGGATEAFF. The chain links TRBV3-1 (or the pseudogene TRBV3-2) to TRBJ1-1; maybe TRBD1 (5 bases). Looked up from germline, CDR1 is LGHDT and CDR2 is YNNKEL (reference sequence). Trimming stripped 3 bases from V and 4 bases from J, with 12 bases between. The CDR3 covers 14 residues.

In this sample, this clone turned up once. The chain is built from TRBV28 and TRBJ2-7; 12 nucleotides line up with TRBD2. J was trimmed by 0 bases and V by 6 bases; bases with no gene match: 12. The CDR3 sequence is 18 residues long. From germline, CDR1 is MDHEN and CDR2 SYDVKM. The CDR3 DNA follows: TGTGCCAGCAGGGATCTAGCGGGGGGGCTCTCCAGCTCCTACGAGCAGTACGTC. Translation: CASRDLAGGLSSSYEQYV.

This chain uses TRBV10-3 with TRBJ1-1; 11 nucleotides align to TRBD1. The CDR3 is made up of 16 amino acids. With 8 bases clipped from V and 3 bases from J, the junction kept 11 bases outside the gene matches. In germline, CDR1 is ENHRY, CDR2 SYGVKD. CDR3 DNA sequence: TGTGCCATCCGAAGGACAGGGGGCGGGTTGGACACTGAAGCTTTCTTT. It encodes CAIRRTGGGLDTEAFF.

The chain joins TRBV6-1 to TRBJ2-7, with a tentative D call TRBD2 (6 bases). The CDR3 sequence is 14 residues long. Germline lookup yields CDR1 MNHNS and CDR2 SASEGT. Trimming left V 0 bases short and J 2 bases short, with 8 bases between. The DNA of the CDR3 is TGTGCCAGCAGTGAAGCGGGGGGTACCTACGAGCAGTACGTC. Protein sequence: CASSEAGGTYEQYV.

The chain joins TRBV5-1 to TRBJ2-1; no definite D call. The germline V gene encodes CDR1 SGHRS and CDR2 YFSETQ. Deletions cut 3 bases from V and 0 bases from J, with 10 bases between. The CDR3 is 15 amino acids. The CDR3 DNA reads TGCGCCAGCAGCTCCGTGCCGAGCTCCTACAATGAGCAGTTCTTC. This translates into CASSSVPSSYNEQFF.

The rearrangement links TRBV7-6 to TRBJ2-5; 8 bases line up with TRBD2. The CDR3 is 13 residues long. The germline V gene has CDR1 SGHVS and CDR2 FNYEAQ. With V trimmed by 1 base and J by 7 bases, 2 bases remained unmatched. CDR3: CASSLVGGGTQYF. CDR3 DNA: TGTGCCAGCAGCTTAGTCGGGGGGGGGACCCAGTACTTC.